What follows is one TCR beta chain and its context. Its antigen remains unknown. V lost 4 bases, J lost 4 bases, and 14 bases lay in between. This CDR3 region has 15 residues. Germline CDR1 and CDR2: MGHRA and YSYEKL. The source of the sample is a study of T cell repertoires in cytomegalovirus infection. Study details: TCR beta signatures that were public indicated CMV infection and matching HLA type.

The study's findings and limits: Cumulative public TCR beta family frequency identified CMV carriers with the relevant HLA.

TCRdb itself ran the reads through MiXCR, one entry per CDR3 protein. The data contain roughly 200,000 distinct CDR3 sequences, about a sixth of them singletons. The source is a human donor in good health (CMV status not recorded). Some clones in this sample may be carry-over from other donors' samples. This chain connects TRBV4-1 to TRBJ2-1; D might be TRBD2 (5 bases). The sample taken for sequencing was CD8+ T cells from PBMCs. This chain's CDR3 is CASSRERNPYNEQFF. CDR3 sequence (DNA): TGCGCCAGCAGCCGGGAGCGGAATCCATACAATGAGCAGTTCTTC.